This T cell receptor beta chain is drawn from a study of blood T cell repertoires in COVID-19. Study-level background: The United States, Italy and Spain provided the acute and convalescent COVID-19 samples. The cDNA or gDNA used as material had been derived from T cells, B-cell-depleted T cells, or PBMCs.

The CDR3 totals 15 residues. V was clipped by 10 bases and J by 7 bases; unmatched bases: 14. The germline V gene encodes CDR1 ENHRY and CDR2 SYGVKD. This clone was detected only a few times. As processed by the authors: Estimation of nucleated cell counts relied on the amplification of reference gene primers. Produced via immunoSEQ multiplex PCR; TCRdb's table is partial and in-frame only. The DNA gave D and trimming, while V, J and clone size come from that table. The table shows 80,000 to 95,000 clones, with about 85% occurring only once. This clonotype was obtained from a human donor in a cohort sampled during active COVID-19. The chain uses TRBV10-3 and TRBJ2-1; 9 bases map to TRBD2. Sequenced material: peripheral blood. DNA for the CDR3: TGTGCCACTTATCCGACTAGCGGAAACGTGAATGAGCAGTTCTTC. Amino acid sequence: CATYPTSGNVNEQFF.